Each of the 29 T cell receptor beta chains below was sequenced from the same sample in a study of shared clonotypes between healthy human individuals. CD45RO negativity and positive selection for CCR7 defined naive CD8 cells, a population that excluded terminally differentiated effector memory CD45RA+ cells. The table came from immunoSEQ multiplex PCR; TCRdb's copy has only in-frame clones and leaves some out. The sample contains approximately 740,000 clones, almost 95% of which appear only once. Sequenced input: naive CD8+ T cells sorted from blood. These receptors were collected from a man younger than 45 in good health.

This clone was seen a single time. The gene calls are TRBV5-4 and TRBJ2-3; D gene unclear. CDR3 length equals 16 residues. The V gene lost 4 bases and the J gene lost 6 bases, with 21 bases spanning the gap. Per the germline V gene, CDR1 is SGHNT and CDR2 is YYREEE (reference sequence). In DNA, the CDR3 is TGTGCCAGCAGCCGTGGTGGAAGAATCTCGCCGGATACGCAGTATTTT. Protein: CASSRGGRISPDTQYF.

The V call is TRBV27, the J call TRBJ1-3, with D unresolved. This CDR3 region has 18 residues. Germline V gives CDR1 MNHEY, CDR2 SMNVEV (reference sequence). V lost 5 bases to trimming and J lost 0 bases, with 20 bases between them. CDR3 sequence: CASSPGGSLHYSGNTIYF. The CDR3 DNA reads TGTGCCAGCAGTCCCGGTGGCAGTCTCCATTACTCTGGAAACACCATATATTTT.

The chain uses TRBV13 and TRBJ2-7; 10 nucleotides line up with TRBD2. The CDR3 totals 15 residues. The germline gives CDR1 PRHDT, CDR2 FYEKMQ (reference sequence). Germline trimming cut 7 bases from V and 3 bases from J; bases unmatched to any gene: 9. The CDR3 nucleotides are TGTGCCAGCATGCTAGCGGGAGAGGGTTTCTACGAGCAGTACTTC. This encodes CASMLAGEGFYEQYF.

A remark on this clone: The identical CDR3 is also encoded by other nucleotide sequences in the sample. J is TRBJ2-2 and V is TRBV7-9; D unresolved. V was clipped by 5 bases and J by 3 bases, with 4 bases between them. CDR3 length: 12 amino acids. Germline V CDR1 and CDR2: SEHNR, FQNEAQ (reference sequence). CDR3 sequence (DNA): TGTGCCAGCAGCCCGGACACCGGGGAGCTGTTTTTT. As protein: CASSPDTGELFF.

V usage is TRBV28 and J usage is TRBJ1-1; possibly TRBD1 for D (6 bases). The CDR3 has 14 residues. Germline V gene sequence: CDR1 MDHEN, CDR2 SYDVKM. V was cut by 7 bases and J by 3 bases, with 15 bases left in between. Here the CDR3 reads CASIQGREYTEAFF. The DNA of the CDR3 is TGTGCCAGCATTCAGGGGCGGGAGTACACTGAAGCTTTCTTT.

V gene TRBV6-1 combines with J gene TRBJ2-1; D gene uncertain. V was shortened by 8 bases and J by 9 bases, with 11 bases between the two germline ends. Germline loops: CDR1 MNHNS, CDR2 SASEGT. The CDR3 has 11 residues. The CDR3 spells CASGFSREQFF. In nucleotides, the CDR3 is TGTGCCAGCGGATTTTCTCGTGAGCAGTTCTTC.

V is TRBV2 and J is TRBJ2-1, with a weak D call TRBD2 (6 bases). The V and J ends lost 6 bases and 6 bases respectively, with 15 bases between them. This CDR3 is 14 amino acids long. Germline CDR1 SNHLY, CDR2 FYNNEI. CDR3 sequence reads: CASRDYGGPNEQFF. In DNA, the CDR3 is TGTGCCAGCAGAGATTACGGAGGGCCCAATGAGCAGTTCTTC.

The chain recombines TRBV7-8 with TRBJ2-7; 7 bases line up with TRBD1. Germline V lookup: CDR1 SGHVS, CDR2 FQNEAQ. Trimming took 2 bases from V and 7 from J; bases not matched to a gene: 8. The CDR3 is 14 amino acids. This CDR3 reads CASSLQTGFWEQYF. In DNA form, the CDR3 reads TGTGCCAGCAGCTTACAGACAGGGTTCTGGGAGCAGTACTTC. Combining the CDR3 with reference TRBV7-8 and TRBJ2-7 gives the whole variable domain GAGVSQSPRYKVAKRGQDVALRCDPISGHVSLFWYQQALGQGPEFLTYFQNEAQLDKSGLPSDRFFAERPEGSVSTLKIQRTQQEDSAVYLCASSLQTGFWEQYFGPGTRLTVT.

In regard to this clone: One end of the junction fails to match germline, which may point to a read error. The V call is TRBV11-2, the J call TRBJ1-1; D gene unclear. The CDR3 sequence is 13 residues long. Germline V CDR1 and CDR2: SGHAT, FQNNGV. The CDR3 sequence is CASSLDEGSEAFF. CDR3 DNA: TGTGCCAGCAGCCTAGACGAGGGTTCTGAAGCTTTCTTT.

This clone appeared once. CDR3 in DNA: TGCGCCAGCAGTGAAGGGCCCTTTAAGTACTTC. This encodes CASSEGPFKYF. V is TRBV10-2 and J is TRBJ2-7, with D hard to call. V lost 3 bases to trimming and J lost 11 bases, with 11 bases between them. CDR1 is WSHSY and CDR2 is SAAADI in the germline V gene. The CDR3 is made up of 11 amino acids.

The CDR3 reads CASSLFTLAPDYEQYF. The CDR3 region has the DNA TGTGCCAGCAGCTTATTTACACTAGCCCCCGACTACGAGCAGTACTTC. The chain combines TRBV13 with TRBJ2-7; maybe TRBD2 (6 bases). The germline gives CDR1 PRHDT, CDR2 FYEKMQ (reference sequence). V was pared by 2 bases and J by 3 bases, with 17 bases between. The CDR3 totals 16 residues.

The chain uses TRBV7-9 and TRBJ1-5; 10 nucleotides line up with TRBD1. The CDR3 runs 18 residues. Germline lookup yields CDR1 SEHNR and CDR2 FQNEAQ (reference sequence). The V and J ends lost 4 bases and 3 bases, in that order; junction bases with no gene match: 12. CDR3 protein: CASSSPNPGQGYNQPQHF. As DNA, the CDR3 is TGTGCCAGCAGCTCCCCTAATCCGGGACAGGGGTACAATCAGCCCCAGCATTTT.

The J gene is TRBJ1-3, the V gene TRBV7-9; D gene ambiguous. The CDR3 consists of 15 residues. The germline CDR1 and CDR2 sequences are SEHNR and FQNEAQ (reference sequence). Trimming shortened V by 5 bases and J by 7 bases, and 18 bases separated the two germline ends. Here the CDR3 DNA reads TGTGCCAGCAGCCCGCCTGCAGGCTTTGGGAACACCATATATTTT. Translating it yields CASSPPAGFGNTIYF.

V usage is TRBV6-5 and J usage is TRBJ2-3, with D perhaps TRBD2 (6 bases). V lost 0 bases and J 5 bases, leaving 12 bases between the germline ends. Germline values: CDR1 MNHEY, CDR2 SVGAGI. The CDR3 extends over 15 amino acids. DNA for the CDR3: TGTGCCAGCAGTTACTCGGAGGGGTATGGAGATACGCAGTATTTT. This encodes CASSYSEGYGDTQYF.

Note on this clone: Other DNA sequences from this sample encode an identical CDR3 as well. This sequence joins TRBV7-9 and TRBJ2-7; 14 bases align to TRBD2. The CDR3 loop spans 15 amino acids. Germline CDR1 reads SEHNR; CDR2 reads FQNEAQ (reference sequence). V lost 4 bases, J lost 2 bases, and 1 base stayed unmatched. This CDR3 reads CASSSTSGRAYEQYF. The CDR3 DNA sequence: TGTGCCAGCAGCTCGACTAGCGGGAGGGCCTACGAGCAGTACTTC.

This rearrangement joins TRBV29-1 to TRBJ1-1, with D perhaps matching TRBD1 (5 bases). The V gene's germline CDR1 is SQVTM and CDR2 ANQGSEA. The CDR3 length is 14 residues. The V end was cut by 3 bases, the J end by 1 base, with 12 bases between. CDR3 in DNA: TGCAGCGTTGACTGGGGCAGAAGGAACACTGAAGCTTTCTTT. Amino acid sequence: CSVDWGRRNTEAFF.

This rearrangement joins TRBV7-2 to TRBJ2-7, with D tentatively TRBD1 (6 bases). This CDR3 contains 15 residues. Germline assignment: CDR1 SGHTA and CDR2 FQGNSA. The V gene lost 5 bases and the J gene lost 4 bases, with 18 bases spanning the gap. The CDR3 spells CASSPATGTTYEQYF. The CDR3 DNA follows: TGTGCCAGCAGCCCAGCAACCGGGACAACTTACGAGCAGTACTTC.

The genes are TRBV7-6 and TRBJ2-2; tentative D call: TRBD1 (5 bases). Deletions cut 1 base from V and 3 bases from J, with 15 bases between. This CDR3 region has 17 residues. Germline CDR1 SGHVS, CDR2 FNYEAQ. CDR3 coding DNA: TGTGCCAGCAGCTTAGACTTCAGGCAGGGTGACACCGGGGAGCTGTTTTTT. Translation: CASSLDFRQGDTGELFF.

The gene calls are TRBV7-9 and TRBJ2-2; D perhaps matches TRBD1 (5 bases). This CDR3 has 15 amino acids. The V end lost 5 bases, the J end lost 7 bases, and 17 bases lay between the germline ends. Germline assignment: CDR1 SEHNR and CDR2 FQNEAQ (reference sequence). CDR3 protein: CASSPLRGTNGELFF. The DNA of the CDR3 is TGTGCCAGCAGCCCGCTTAGGGGAACCAACGGGGAGCTGTTTTTT.

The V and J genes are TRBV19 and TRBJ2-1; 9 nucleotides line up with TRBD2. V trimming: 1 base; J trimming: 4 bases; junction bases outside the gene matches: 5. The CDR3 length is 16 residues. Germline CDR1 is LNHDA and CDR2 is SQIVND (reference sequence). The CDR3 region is CASSIGGLAFYNEQFF. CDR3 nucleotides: TGTGCCAGTAGTATAGGGGGACTAGCCTTTTACAATGAGCAGTTCTTC.

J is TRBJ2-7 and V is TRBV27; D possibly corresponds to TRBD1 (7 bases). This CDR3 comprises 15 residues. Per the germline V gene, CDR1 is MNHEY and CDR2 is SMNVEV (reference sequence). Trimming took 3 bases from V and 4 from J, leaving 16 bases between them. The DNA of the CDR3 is TGTGCCAGCAGTTTCACGTGGCCAGGGGGGTACGAGCAGTACTTC. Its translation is CASSFTWPGGYEQYF.

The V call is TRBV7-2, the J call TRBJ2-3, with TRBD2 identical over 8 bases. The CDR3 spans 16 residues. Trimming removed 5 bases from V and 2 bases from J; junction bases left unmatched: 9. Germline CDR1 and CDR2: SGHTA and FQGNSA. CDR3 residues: CASSPRTSGPTDTQYF. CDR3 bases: TGTGCCAGCAGCCCCCGAACTAGCGGACCCACAGATACGCAGTATTTT.

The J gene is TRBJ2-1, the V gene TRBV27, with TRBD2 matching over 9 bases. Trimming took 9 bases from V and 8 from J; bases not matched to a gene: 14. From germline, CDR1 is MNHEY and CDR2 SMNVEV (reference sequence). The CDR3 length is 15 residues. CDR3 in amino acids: CASKTGGRAGDEQFF. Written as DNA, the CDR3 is TGTGCCAGTAAAACGGGCGGGAGGGCCGGGGATGAGCAGTTCTTC.

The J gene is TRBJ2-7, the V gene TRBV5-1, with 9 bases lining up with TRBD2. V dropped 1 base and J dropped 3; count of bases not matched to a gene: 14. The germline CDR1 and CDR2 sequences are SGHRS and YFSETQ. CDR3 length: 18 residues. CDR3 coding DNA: TGCGCCAGCAGCTTGTCTCCTAGCGGGAAAGATGTTGTCTACGAGCAGTACTTC. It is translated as CASSLSPSGKDVVYEQYF.

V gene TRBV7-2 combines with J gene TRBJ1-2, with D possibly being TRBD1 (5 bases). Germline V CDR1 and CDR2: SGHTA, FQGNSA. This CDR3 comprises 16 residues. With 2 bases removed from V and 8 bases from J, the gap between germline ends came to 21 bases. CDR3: CASSLLGDAGTGGYTF. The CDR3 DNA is TGTGCCAGCAGCTTACTGGGGGACGCCGGTACTGGCGGCTACACCTTC.

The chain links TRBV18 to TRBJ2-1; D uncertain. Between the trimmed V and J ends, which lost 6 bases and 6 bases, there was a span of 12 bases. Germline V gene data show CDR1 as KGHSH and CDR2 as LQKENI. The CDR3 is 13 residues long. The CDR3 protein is CASSPTGPNEQFF. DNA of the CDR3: TGTGCCAGCTCTCCCACGGGCCCCAATGAGCAGTTCTTC.

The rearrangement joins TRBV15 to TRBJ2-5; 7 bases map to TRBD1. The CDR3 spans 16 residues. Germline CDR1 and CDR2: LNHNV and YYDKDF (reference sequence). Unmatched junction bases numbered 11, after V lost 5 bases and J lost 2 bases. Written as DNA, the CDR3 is TGTGCCACCAGCCGGATCCCGGACAGGAAGCAAGAGACCCAGTACTTC. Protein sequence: CATSRIPDRKQETQYF.

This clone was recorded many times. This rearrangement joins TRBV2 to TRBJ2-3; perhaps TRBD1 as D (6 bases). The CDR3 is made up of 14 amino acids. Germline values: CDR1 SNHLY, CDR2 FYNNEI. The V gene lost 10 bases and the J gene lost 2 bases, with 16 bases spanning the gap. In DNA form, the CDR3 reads TGTGCCATCTTAGAGGGGGTAATCACAGATACGCAGTATTTT. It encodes CAILEGVITDTQYF.

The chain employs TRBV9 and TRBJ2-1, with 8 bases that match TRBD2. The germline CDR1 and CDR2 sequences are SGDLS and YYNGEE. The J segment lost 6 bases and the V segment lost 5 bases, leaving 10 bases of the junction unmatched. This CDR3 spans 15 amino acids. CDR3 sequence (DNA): TGTGCCAGCAGTCCAAGCGGGAGCGGAGGCAATGAGCAGTTCTTC. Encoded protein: CASSPSGSGGNEQFF.